This T cell receptor (beta chain) was obtained from a study of T cell responses to AZD1222 COVID-19 vaccine. Trimming removed 6 bases from V and 2 bases from J, with 10 bases in between. The germline CDR1 and CDR2 sequences are MNHEY and SMNVEV (reference sequence). The CDR3 has 13 residues. To note about this clone: The antigen is undetermined.

Study findings and constraints: Mapped onto spike, vaccine-associated CD4 TCRs spanned it and were dominant at 160-218 and 743-854.

Profiling relied on immunoSEQ multiplex PCR, and the TCRdb table lists in-frame clones only, not all of them. The sample lists over 150,000 clones; around 87% were seen once. V gene TRBV27 combines with J gene TRBJ1-1; tentatively, D is TRBD1 (5 bases). Material: peripheral blood, obtained 28 days after the second AZD1222 dose. The source is an adult who received the AZD1222 COVID-19 vaccine. CDR3 nucleotide sequence: TGTGCCAGCAGATGGACACCCAACACTGAAGCTTTCTTT. Its translation is CASRWTPNTEAFF.